The 24 T cell receptor beta chains presented below share a single source sample, sequenced in a study of neurological immune-mediated disorders (dated by TCRdb to about 2019). Receptor libraries were prepared by 5' RACE. The run used an Illumina HiSeq 2500. Using fastp at Q25 and MiXCR, TCRdb reprocessed the public reads and kept productive beta chains. For every CDR3 protein sequence, its rows merge into one entry that carries the most common genes and DNA. For this sample there are about 48,000 distinct CDR3 sequences; about 2% appear just once. 2% to 2.5% of the sample is in the top ten clones. The sample was PBMCs. All receptors come from a woman in her 40s with multiple sclerosis.

This clonotype showed up many times. The rearrangement joins TRBV5-6 to TRBJ2-1; D might be TRBD2 (6 bases). The V gene's germline CDR1 is SGHDT and CDR2 YYEEEE. The CDR3 loop spans 16 amino acids. V shed 0 bases and J shed 6 bases, with 16 bases lying between them. The CDR3 coding sequence is TGTGCCAGCAGCTTGGATATGGGGGGAAGCCTCAATGAGCAGTTCTTC. It codes for CASSLDMGGSLNEQFF.

This clonotype came up many times. The chain uses TRBV11-2 and TRBJ1-2, with 9 bases matching TRBD1. V was clipped by 4 bases and J by 4 bases; unmatched bases: 7. The length of the CDR3 is 15 residues. The V gene's germline CDR1 is SGHAT and CDR2 FQNNGV. CDR3 DNA sequence: TGTGCCAGCAGCTCGGACAGGGGTGTAGGCTATGGCTACACCTTC. Translation: CASSSDRGVGYGYTF. The whole variable domain, filled in from reference TRBV11-2 and TRBJ1-2, reads EAGVAQSPRYKIIEKRQSVAFWCNPISGHATLYWYQQILGQGPKLLIQFQNNGVVDDSQLPKDRFSAERLKGVDSTLKIQPAKLEDSAVYLCASSSDRGVGYGYTFGSGTRLTVV.

This clonotype was detected many times. V usage is TRBV20-1 and J usage is TRBJ1-1; D may be TRBD1 (6 bases). Germline V gives CDR1 DFQATT, CDR2 SNEGSKA (reference sequence). Trimming pared 2 bases from V and 3 bases from J, leaving 7 bases between. The CDR3 spans 12 residues. CDR3 in amino acids: CSARQGYTEAFF. DNA for the CDR3: TGCAGTGCTAGACAGGGGTACACTGAAGCTTTCTTT.

This clonotype was found many times. The V and J genes are TRBV3-1 and TRBJ1-1; D gene ambiguous. The V and J ends lost 4 bases and 6 bases respectively, with 15 bases between them. The CDR3 loop spans 14 amino acids. Germline CDR1 is LGHDT and CDR2 is YNNKEL (reference sequence). The CDR3 DNA follows: TGTGCCAGCAGCCCCAAAGGCCCGGGGTCTGAAGCTTTCTTT. It translates to CASSPKGPGSEAFF.

This clonotype was observed at least ten times. The chain joins TRBV20-1 to TRBJ1-5; no clear D gene. The CDR3 contains 12 residues. V gave up 6 bases and J gave up 7 bases, with 13 bases separating them. In germline, CDR1 is DFQATT, CDR2 SNEGSKA (reference sequence). The CDR3: CSASQSRQPQHF. Here the CDR3 DNA reads TGCAGTGCGTCACAGAGTAGGCAGCCCCAGCATTTT.

Many counts were recorded for this clonotype. The V gene is TRBV10-3, the J gene TRBJ1-5, with a tentative D call TRBD1 (5 bases). The CDR3 consists of 15 residues. Trimming removed 0 bases from V and 5 bases from J, with 11 bases in between. CDR1 is ENHRY and CDR2 is SYGVKD in the germline V gene. The CDR3 sequence: CAISESTAGYQPQHF. CDR3 sequence (DNA): TGTGCCATCAGTGAGTCGACGGCAGGGTATCAGCCCCAGCATTTT.

This clonotype was detected ten times or more. The genes are TRBV5-1 and TRBJ2-1, with a weak D call TRBD1 (6 bases). Germline values: CDR1 SGHRS, CDR2 YFSETQ. Trimming shortened V by 0 bases and J by 0 bases, and 10 bases separated the two germline ends. This CDR3 has 16 amino acids. The CDR3 DNA reads TGCGCCAGCAGCTTGGAGGGGGTCAGCTCCTACAATGAGCAGTTCTTC. Its translation: CASSLEGVSSYNEQFF.

This clonotype has a count of ten or more. The chain employs TRBV29-1 and TRBJ2-1; D remains ambiguous. CDR1 is SQVTM and CDR2 is ANQGSEA in the germline V gene. Deletions cut 1 base from V and 7 bases from J, with 8 bases between. The CDR3 has 12 amino acids. CDR3 in amino acids: CSVEVIPNEQFF. CDR3 in DNA: TGCAGCGTTGAAGTAATCCCAAATGAGCAGTTCTTC.

This clonotype was counted ten times or more. This rearrangement joins TRBV7-3 to TRBJ1-6; D is perhaps TRBD1 (5 bases). The length of the CDR3 is 15 residues. V was cut by 2 bases and J by 9 bases, with 14 bases left in between. Germline V gene data show CDR1 as SGHTA and CDR2 as FQGTGA. In nucleotides, the CDR3 is TGTGCCAGCAGCTTATCGGGGCAGGCGACTTCACCCCTCCACTTT. This encodes CASSLSGQATSPLHF.

Relative to its sample, this clonotype is medium-sized (0.01 to 0.1%). The junction does not match germline at one end; this may be a read error. The CDR3 nucleotides read TGCAGCGTGGAAGACCGACCCTTGGGCTACACCTTC. The encoded protein is CSVEDRPLGYTF. V gene TRBV29-1 combines with J gene TRBJ1-2; D ambiguous. The CDR3 length is 12 residues. Germline CDR1 reads SQVTM; CDR2 reads ANQGSEA.

This clonotype was seen at least ten times. The genes are TRBV5-1 and TRBJ2-5; weak D call: TRBD1 (6 bases). In germline, CDR1 is SGHRS, CDR2 YFSETQ. Trimming pared 5 bases from V and 2 bases from J, leaving 7 bases between. This CDR3 region has 12 residues. The CDR3 DNA follows: TGCGCCAGCAGACAGGGACAAGAGACCCAGTACTTC. Its translation is CASRQGQETQYF.

This clonotype was detected many times. The chain combines TRBV2 with TRBJ2-1; 7 nucleotides match TRBD1. Per the germline V gene, CDR1 is SNHLY and CDR2 is FYNNEI. The CDR3 has 13 residues. Germline trimming cut 5 bases from V and 4 bases from J; bases unmatched to any gene: 2. CDR3 DNA sequence: TGTGCCAGCAGTCGACAGGGTTACAATGAGCAGTTCTTC. This encodes CASSRQGYNEQFF.

The table lists this clonotype with many counts. The chain is built from TRBV5-1 and TRBJ2-1, with 8 positions matching TRBD1. The germline V gene encodes CDR1 SGHRS and CDR2 YFSETQ. The CDR3 contains 14 residues. The V segment lost 3 bases and the J segment 4 bases; nucleotides outside the gene matches: 3. CDR3 DNA sequence: TGCGCCAGCAGCTGGACAGGGCCTTACAATGAGCAGTTCTTC. It yields the protein CASSWTGPYNEQFF.

This clonotype occurred many times. The rearrangement uses TRBV7-8 and TRBJ2-7; D possibly corresponds to TRBD1 (6 bases). The CDR3 runs 13 residues. Germline lookup yields CDR1 SGHVS and CDR2 FQNEAQ. V shed 7 bases and J shed 4 bases, with 14 bases lying between them. The CDR3 sequence: CASTLTGQYEQYF. DNA of the CDR3: TGTGCCAGCACCCTAACAGGGCAGTACGAGCAGTACTTC.

This clonotype was counted ten times or more. This chain joins TRBV5-1 and TRBJ1-5, with D possibly TRBD1 on 5 matching bases. Germline V gives CDR1 SGHRS, CDR2 YFSETQ. The CDR3 runs to 15 residues. V was shortened by 4 bases and J by 1 base, with 12 bases between the two germline ends. The CDR3 DNA follows: TGCGCCAGCAGCCTGGACGGACAAAGCAATCAGCCCCAGCATTTT. Translating gives CASSLDGQSNQPQHF. Full variable domain (missing parts from reference TRBV5-1 and TRBJ1-5): KAGVTQTPRYLIKTRGQQVTLSCSPISGHRSVSWYQQTPGQGLQFLFEYFSETQRNKGNFPGRFSGRQFSNSRSEMNVSTLELGDSALYLCASSLDGQSNQPQHFGDGTRLSIL.

In this sample, this clonotype turned up many times. The CDR3 ends on some other residue instead of the conserved phenylalanine or tryptophan, so this is likely a read error. This chain joins TRBV5-1 and TRBJ2-6, with D perhaps matching TRBD1 (5 bases). Germline-derived CDR1 and CDR2 are SGHRS and YFSETQ. Trimming took 0 bases from V and 2 from J, leaving 9 bases between them. The CDR3 is 16 amino acids. The CDR3 DNA is TGCGCCAGCAGCTTGGAAGGGGTAGCTGGGGCCAACGTCCTGACTTGC. Its translation is CASSLEGVAGANVLTC.

This clonotype was recorded at least ten times. V and J are TRBV5-6 and TRBJ2-2, with D perhaps given as TRBD1 or TRBD2 (5 bases each). Trimming left V 4 bases short and J 7 bases short, with 11 bases between. CDR3 length: 13 residues. The germline V gene encodes CDR1 SGHDT and CDR2 YYEEEE. The CDR3 bases are TGTGCCAGCAGCGACGGGACGATCGGGGAGCTGTTTTTT. Encoded protein: CASSDGTIGELFF.

This clonotype was seen at least ten times. This chain links TRBV20-1 with TRBJ1-1; D might be TRBD1 (6 bases). The CDR3 extends over 13 amino acids. V lost 1 base to trimming and J lost 5 bases, with 11 bases between them. In germline, CDR1 is DFQATT, CDR2 SNEGSKA (reference sequence). The CDR3 nucleotides read TGCAGTGCTAGAGGGGCAGGGGAAACTGAAGCTTTCTTT. Translating it yields CSARGAGETEAFF.

This clonotype was counted many times. The gene calls are TRBV5-1 and TRBJ1-5; 10 bases map to TRBD1. The CDR3 sequence is 15 residues long. The J segment lost 4 bases and the V segment lost 4 bases, leaving 5 bases of the junction unmatched. Germline CDR1 reads SGHRS; CDR2 reads YFSETQ. CDR3: CASSPGDRGNQPQHF. CDR3 DNA: TGCGCCAGCAGCCCCGGGGACAGGGGAAATCAGCCCCAGCATTTT.

This clonotype was counted many times. The chain links TRBV12-3 or TRBV12-4 to TRBJ1-5, with 10 bases matching TRBD1. The CDR3 runs to 14 residues. Trimming cost V 6 bases and J 5 bases; bases outside gene matches: 4. Written as DNA, the CDR3 is TGTGCCAGCAGCCCCGGACAGGGGGATCAGCCCCAGCATTTT. Translated, it gives CASSPGQGDQPQHF.

The sample holds many counts of this clonotype. The rearrangement joins TRBV2 to TRBJ1-3; unclear D gene. The V gene lost 6 bases and the J gene lost 0 bases, with 3 bases spanning the gap. Per germline, CDR1 SNHLY and CDR2 FYNNEI. The CDR3 is 12 amino acids. The DNA of the CDR3 is TGTGCCAGCAGCGTCTCTGGAAACACCATATATTTT. As protein: CASSVSGNTIYF.

Worth noting for this clonotype: One base away lies a much larger clone, so this may be a sequencing read error. The J gene is TRBJ2-5, the V gene TRBV25-1; perhaps D is TRBD1 or TRBD2 (7 bases each). CDR3 length: 13 residues. Between the trimmed V and J ends, which lost 9 bases and 5 bases, there was a span of 16 bases. Germline V CDR1 and CDR2: MGHDK, SYGVNS. CDR3 region: CARGIQGGETQYF. DNA of the CDR3: TGTGCCAGAGGCATCCAGGGGGGGGAGACCCAGTACTTC.

This clonotype was recorded at least ten times. The gene calls are TRBV7-9 and TRBJ1-1; D is unclear. The germline V gene has CDR1 SEHNR and CDR2 FQNEAQ (reference sequence). This CDR3 comprises 13 residues. Trimming stripped 3 bases from V and 1 base from J, with 6 bases between. CDR3 DNA: TGTGCCAGCAGCTTCGCAGCGAACACTGAAGCTTTCTTT. Amino acids: CASSFAANTEAFF.

This clonotype was seen ten or more times. The CDR3, as DNA: TGCAGTGCTAGTGGGTTTGACTCGACTGGCACAGATACGCAGTATTTT. Translating it yields CSASGFDSTGTDTQYF. This chain joins TRBV20-1 and TRBJ2-3; D remains unclear. The CDR3 sequence is 16 residues long. Trimming left V 3 bases short and J 1 base short, with 17 bases between. Germline-derived CDR1 and CDR2 are DFQATT and SNEGSKA (reference sequence).